This TCR beta chain was profiled in a study of cytomegalovirus exposure and HLA in healthy donors. Study-wide context: Genotyping of about 400 donors showed that 80% to 90% belonged to the Caucasian-associated ancestry cluster. Regarding the study as a whole: When analyzed later, a missense DCLRE1C variant was found to be linked to TCR beta V- and J-gene trimming.

As regards this clone: The antigen remains unidentified.

PCR involved 60 Vbeta and 13 Jbeta primers. Libraries were prepared by immunoSEQ multiplex PCR; TCRdb keeps only in-frame clonotypes and omits some of them. Among about 91,000 clones listed, about nine tenths were seen once. The receptor was isolated from a man under 40 in good health and CMV-seropositive. The sequenced sample consisted of PBMCs.

CDR3 region: CASSESGGGNTIYF. CDR3 DNA sequence: TGTGCCAGCAGTGAATCAGGGGGCGGAAACACCATATATTTT. The chain recombines TRBV25-1 with TRBJ1-3; 8 bases are shared with TRBD1. CDR3 length: 14 amino acids. The V gene's germline CDR1 is MGHDK and CDR2 SYGVNS. Unmatched junction bases numbered 0, after V lost 1 base and J lost 4 bases.